This paragraph covers one T cell receptor (beta chain) sequence. Original processing methods: Reference gene primers were amplified, and this amplification served to estimate nucleated cell counts. Profiled with immunoSEQ multiplex PCR; TCRdb holds only in-frame clones, not every one. V, J and clone size are those of that table, while D and trimming were read from the DNA. The profile covers about 91,000 clones, with about four fifths appearing a single time and around 9.4% taken by the ten largest. The CDR3 covers 14 residues. V was shortened by 4 bases and J by 5 bases, with 14 bases between the two germline ends. CDR1 and CDR2 (germline): MNHEY, SVGAGI. The source of the sample is a study of blood T cell repertoires in COVID-19. Across the whole study: Specimens from acute and convalescent COVID-19 originated in the United States, Italy and Spain. Sources were T cells, B-cell-depleted T cells, or PBMCs; the material itself was cDNA or gDNA.

The rearrangement links TRBV6-5 to TRBJ2-5; a weak D match, TRBD2 (6 bases). This sequence was found in a woman older than 75 with acute or convalescent COVID-19. The sample consisted of peripheral blood. CDR3 amino acids: CASSSHGSAETQYF. The CDR3 DNA is TGTGCCAGCAGTTCACACGGGAGTGCGGAGACCCAGTACTTC.